The clone carrying this TCR beta chain was observed a single time. Its specificity is not known. Mismatch with germline at one junction end may stem from a read error. The sample is drawn from a study of cytomegalovirus exposure and HLA in healthy donors. Looking at the study overall: Sequencing of roughly 180 million T cells in an earlier analysis found 100 million to 140 million unique TCR beta sequences.

Findings and caveats of the study: It was reported that TCR beta sequences correctly inferred the HLA-A and HLA-B alleles for most subjects. Earlier results showed most TCR beta V segments being productive about 87% or about 30% of the time.

Vbeta (60) and Jbeta (13) primers were used in the PCR. TCRdb's table, derived via immunoSEQ multiplex PCR, lists solely in-frame clones and lacks some. The sample yields about 200,000 clones, roughly 80% seen once. The CDR3 sequence is 16 residues long. Germline lookup yields CDR1 SEHNR and CDR2 FQNEAQ (reference sequence). This sequence was found in a woman aged 50 to 60 in good health and CMV-seropositive. The chain is built from TRBV7-9 and TRBJ1-2, with D perhaps TRBD1 (5 bases). Input material: PBMCs. The CDR3 here is CSSSLALGEGSYGYTF. The CDR3 DNA reads as TGTTCCAGCAGCTTAGCGCTAGGGGAGGGAAGTTATGGCTACACCTTC.